This T cell receptor (beta chain) comes out of a study of CD8 T cells in Susac syndrome. Study-level information: The sequenced Susac syndrome patients comprised five or six with active disease and about 8 in remission. Blood was drawn from Susac syndrome patients while they were therapy-naive, on corticosteroids, or on intravenous immunoglobulin alone.

The CDR3 extends over 15 amino acids. V lost 3 bases and J lost 7; bases outside the gene matches: 4. Looked up from germline, CDR1 is SGDLS and CDR2 is YYNGEE. RNA in amounts of about 0.5 to 1 ug was reverse transcribed with random hexamers. TCRdb reanalysed the immunoSEQ multiplex PCR reads using MiXCR and keeps one entry per CDR3 protein. The sample lists tens of thousands of distinct CDR3 sequences; approximately 96% were seen once. Concerning this clonotype itself: What it binds is not known.

Study-wide results and caveats: TEMRA cells and active patients showed peak Susac CD8+ clonal expansion.

The rearrangement links TRBV9 to TRBJ2-3, with 14 positions matching TRBD2. The specimen was CD8+ T cells from PBMCs. This sequence originates from a human donor with Susac syndrome. The DNA of the CDR3 is TGTGCCAGCAGCGCGACTAGCGGGGGGGCAAATACGCAGTATTTT. It specifies CASSATSGGANTQYF.